These T cell receptor beta chains were read from a single sample in a study of tumor-infiltrating lymphocytes in oesophageal squamous cell carcinoma. TCRdb recomputed calls from the PCR reads with MiXCR, one row per CDR3 protein. The table has approximately 18,000 distinct CDR3 sequences, 35% to 50% seen once. The sample was esophageal tumor tissue. The receptor source for this set is a male donor with esophageal squamous cell carcinoma. CDR3s include the opening cysteine and the closing phenylalanine or tryptophan. The D gene is left open where the match is weak. Only part of the rows carry a size: once, few, many, or a class if the clone is expanded.

v_call,clone_size,d_call,j_call,cdr3_aa,cdr3_nt
TRBV7-7,NA,NA,TRBJ1-2,CASSSTGNKMGGYTF,TGTGCCAGCAGCTCGACAGGCAACAAGATGGGGGGCTACACCTTC
TRBV10-3,many,NA,TRBJ1-2,CAISEGAGYTF,TGTGCCATCAGTGAAGGGGCTGGCTACACCTTC
TRBV6-1,many,NA,TRBJ1-2,CASSDRTYGYTF,TGTGCCAGCAGTGACAGGACTTATGGCTACACCTTC
TRBV12-3/TRBV12-4,NA,NA,TRBJ1-5,CASSIKLQTGFSQPQHF,TGTGCCAGCAGTATAAAATTGCAAACAGGGTTCAGTCAGCCCCAGCATTTT
TRBV7-3,once,NA,TRBJ2-4,CASSLDASYNEQYF,TGTGCCAGCAGCTTAGACGCGAGTTACAATGAGCAGTACTTC
TRBV7-6,medium-sized,TRBD1,TRBJ2-5,CASSLGQGVETQYF,TGTGCCAGCAGCCTGGGCCAGGGGGTGGAGACCCAGTACTTC
TRBV6-1,many,TRBD2,TRBJ2-5,CASSPGGRGETQYF,TGTGCCAGCAGCCCCGGAGGGCGGGGGGAGACCCAGTACTTC
TRBV7-6,NA,NA,TRBJ2-3,CASSSTGYPDTQYF,TGTGCCAGCAGCTCCACAGGGTATCCAGATACGCAGTATTTT
TRBV7-2,NA,NA,TRBJ2-5,CASSPARETQYF,TGTGCCAGCAGCCCCGCCCGAGAGACCCAGTACTTC
TRBV6-6,many,NA,TRBJ2-7,CASSYSFGSYEQYF,TGTGCCAGCAGTTACTCGTTCGGCTCCTACGAGCAGTACTTC
TRBV12-3/TRBV12-4,NA,TRBD1,TRBJ2-4,CANARTGGGTGELYF,TGTGCCAACGCCCGGACAGGGGGCGGTACCGGGGAGCTGTACTTC
TRBV7-6,many,TRBD2,TRBJ2-2,CASSLRAGGTTGELFF,TGTGCCAGCAGCTTAAGGGCGGGAGGAACGACCGGGGAGCTGTTTTTT
TRBV7-2,NA,NA,TRBJ1-1,CASTLRIMNTEAFF,TGTGCCAGCACCCTACGTATAATGAACACTGAAGCTTTCTTT
TRBV28,medium-sized,NA,TRBJ1-1,CASNLLRGRTNTEAFF,TGTGCCAGCAACCTCCTCCGTGGCAGAACCAACACTGAAGCTTTCTTT
TRBV28,NA,NA,TRBJ2-3,CASRPTGRGDTQYF,TGTGCCAGCAGACCGACAGGCCGGGGGGATACGCAGTATTTT
TRBV7-2,NA,TRBD2,TRBJ2-7,CASRPSGRAVYEQYF,TGTGCCAGCAGGCCTAGCGGGAGGGCCGTTTACGAGCAGTACTTC
TRBV6-1,NA,NA,TRBJ2-1,CASSALIEQFF,TGTGCCAGCAGTGCACTAATTGAGCAGTTCTTC
TRBV6-2/TRBV6-3,NA,NA,TRBJ2-1,CASSRGPFSDNEQFF,TGTGCCAGCAGTAGGGGACCTTTCTCGGACAATGAGCAGTTCTTC
TRBV3-1,few,TRBD2,TRBJ2-1,CASSPWTSGTDEQFF,TGTGCCAGCAGCCCTTGGACTAGCGGGACAGATGAGCAGTTCTTC
TRBV7-6,NA,NA,TRBJ2-1,CASSSLSHNEQFF,TGTGCCAGCAGCTCTCTCTCCCACAATGAGCAGTTCTTC
TRBV7-2,NA,NA,TRBJ2-3,CASSPSVVPDTQYF,TGTGCCAGCAGCCCTAGTGTAGTCCCAGATACGCAGTATTTT
TRBV12-3/TRBV12-4,many,NA,TRBJ2-3,CASIGLLGTDTQYF,TGTGCCAGTATCGGGCTACTAGGCACAGATACGCAGTATTTT
TRBV5-4,NA,TRBD1,TRBJ2-5,CASSPGTGGVETQYF,TGTGCCAGCAGTCCCGGGACAGGGGGCGTGGAGACCCAGTACTTC
TRBV5-6,many,NA,TRBJ2-7,CASSLNPGPYEQYF,TGTGCCAGCAGCTTGAACCCGGGCCCCTACGAGCAGTACTTC
TRBV20-1,NA,TRBD1,TRBJ2-5,CSASHRDSYNEQYF,TGCAGTGCTAGCCACCGGGACAGCTACAATGAGCAGTACTTC
TRBV7-6,NA,NA,TRBJ2-5,CASSLAGETQYF,TGTGCCAGCAGCTTAGCGGGAGAGACCCAGTACTTC
TRBV7-2,NA,NA,TRBJ2-1,CASSLWGQNSYNEQFF,TGTGCCAGCAGCTTATGGGGCCAAAACTCCTACAATGAGCAGTTCTTC
TRBV28,NA,NA,TRBJ2-5,CASSRTLWTQYF,TGTGCCAGCAGCCGGACATTGTGGACCCAGTACTTC
TRBV20-1,NA,NA,TRBJ2-1,CSARQSQGQFF,TGCAGTGCTAGACAGTCCCAGGGGCAGTTCTTC
TRBV7-9,many,TRBD2,TRBJ2-7,CASSLLTSGGEWYF,TGTGCCAGCAGCTTGCTAACTAGCGGGGGGGAGTGGTACTTC
TRBV19,NA,TRBD2,TRBJ2-1,CASNEWGLAGGWNEQFF,TGTGCCAGTAATGAATGGGGACTAGCGGGAGGATGGAATGAGCAGTTCTTC
TRBV7-2,NA,NA,TRBJ2-3,CASSLAGLITDTQYF,TGTGCCAGCAGCTTGGCAGGCCTAATCACAGATACGCAGTATTTT
TRBV6-2/TRBV6-3,NA,TRBD1,TRBJ2-5,CASSWAGGTDTQYF,TGTGCCAGCAGTTGGGCAGGGGGCACAGATACGCAGTACTTC
TRBV7-9,many,TRBD1,TRBJ2-4,CASSGQGQWGEAKNIQYF,TGTGCCAGCAGCGGACAGGGACAGTGGGGAGAAGCCAAAAACATTCAGTACTTC
TRBV6-1,medium-sized,TRBD1,TRBJ1-2,CASSQDRNYGYTF,TGTGCCAGCAGTCAGGACAGGAACTATGGCTACACCTTC
TRBV7-9,medium-sized,NA,TRBJ1-1,CASSLFPGNTEAFF,TGTGCCAGCAGCTTATTCCCGGGGAACACTGAAGCTTTCTTT
TRBV7-9,NA,NA,TRBJ2-5,CASSGGLGETQYF,TGTGCCAGCAGCGGGGGGTTAGGAGAGACCCAGTACTTC
TRBV6-2/TRBV6-3,NA,NA,TRBJ1-2,CASSSTDRFLLGYTF,TGTGCCAGCAGTTCGACCGACAGGTTTCTCCTTGGCTACACCTTC
TRBV19,NA,NA,TRBJ2-1,CASSILGGTYEQFF,TGTGCCAGTAGTATCTTGGGGGGAACCTACGAGCAGTTCTTC
TRBV7-2,medium-sized,NA,TRBJ2-3,CASAGFGTDTQYF,TGTGCCAGCGCAGGGTTCGGCACAGATACGCAGTATTTT
TRBV7-2,NA,TRBD2,TRBJ2-1,CASSLGGATYNEQFF,TGTGCCAGCAGCCTGGGAGGGGCCACCTACAATGAGCAGTTCTTC
TRBV7-4,NA,TRBD1,TRBJ2-5,CASSSRRQGDRNEQYF,TGTGCCAGCAGCTCACGACGACAGGGGGATAGGAATGAGCAGTACTTC
TRBV20-1,few,NA,TRBJ2-6,CSARVQVTGANVLTF,TGCAGTGCTAGAGTACAGGTGACTGGGGCCAACGTCCTGACTTTC
TRBV6-5,once,NA,TRBJ2-7,CASSYSIDYQQYF,TGTGCCAGCAGTTACTCGATAGATTATCAGCAGTACTTC
TRBV6-1,many,NA,TRBJ1-2,CASSSYPIQGVDGYTF,TGTGCCAGCAGTTCCTACCCGATACAGGGTGTTGATGGCTACACCTTC
TRBV7-3,medium-sized,NA,TRBJ2-5,CASSPGGPETQYF,TGTGCCAGCAGCCCGGGGGGCCCGGAGACCCAGTACTTC
TRBV6-9,NA,TRBD2,TRBJ2-3,CASSWGGRRTDTQYF,TGTGCCAGCAGTTGGGGCGGGAGGCGAACAGATACGCAGTATTTT
TRBV6-6,many,NA,TRBJ1-1,CASSYTPAGTEAFF,TGTGCCAGCAGTTACACTCCGGCTGGCACTGAAGCTTTCTTT
TRBV19,many,TRBD1,TRBJ1-5,CASSINPRTGSNQPQHF,TGTGCCAGTAGTATAAATCCCAGGACAGGGAGCAATCAGCCCCAGCATTTT
TRBV7-3,few,TRBD2,TRBJ2-5,CASSPHSGTSGRETQYF,TGTGCCAGCAGCCCCCATAGTGGGACTAGCGGGCGAGAGACCCAGTACTTC
TRBV24-1,once,NA,TRBJ2-4,CATSDSGLQNIQYF,TGTGCCACCAGTGATTCGGGACTTCAAAACATTCAGTACTTC
TRBV11-3,NA,TRBD2,TRBJ2-1,CASSPGGAKEQFF,TGTGCCAGCAGCCCCGGGGGGGCCAAGGAGCAGTTCTTC
TRBV6-6,NA,NA,TRBJ2-5,CASSDNYRRKPQETQYF,TGTGCCAGCAGTGATAATTATCGGAGAAAACCCCAAGAGACCCAGTACTTC
TRBV15,many,NA,TRBJ1-1,CATSGRDTLFRTEAFF,TGTGCCACCAGCGGCCGGGACACTCTTTTTCGGACTGAAGCTTTCTTT
TRBV7-2,NA,TRBD1,TRBJ1-4,CASSLEPGQRNEKLFF,TGTGCCAGCAGCTTAGAACCGGGACAGAGAAATGAAAAACTGTTTTTT